This T cell receptor beta chain was recovered during a study of early T cells in non-severe SARS-CoV-2 infection. Study as a whole: The input, bulk RNA from unsorted whole blood, was sequenced, and chains were unpaired.

Study-level points and caveats: Comparison of clonotypes with VDJdb favored anti-spike CD8 responses while missing private and CD4 specificities.

Germline-derived CDR1 and CDR2 are MDHEN and SYDVKM. Deletions cut 4 bases from V and 6 bases from J, with 13 bases between. This CDR3 is 13 amino acids long. Unique molecular identifiers tagged individual cDNA molecules. TCRdb called the 5' RACE reads again in MiXCR, with one record for every CDR3 protein. This table holds 65,000 to 75,000 distinct CDR3 sequences, about 4.6% found once. This clonotype showed up just a few times. Its antigen is not known. The sequence was collected from an adult who was a healthcare worker with PCR-confirmed SARS-CoV-2 infection or an uninfected control (not recorded which). The donor label of this sample is uncertain. J is TRBJ2-7 and V is TRBV28; the D gene is possibly TRBD2 (6 bases). This specimen consisted of whole blood, obtained at baseline. CDR3: CASSSPAEGEQYF. CDR3 nucleotides: TGTGCCAGCAGTTCCCCCGCGGAGGGCGAGCAGTACTTC.